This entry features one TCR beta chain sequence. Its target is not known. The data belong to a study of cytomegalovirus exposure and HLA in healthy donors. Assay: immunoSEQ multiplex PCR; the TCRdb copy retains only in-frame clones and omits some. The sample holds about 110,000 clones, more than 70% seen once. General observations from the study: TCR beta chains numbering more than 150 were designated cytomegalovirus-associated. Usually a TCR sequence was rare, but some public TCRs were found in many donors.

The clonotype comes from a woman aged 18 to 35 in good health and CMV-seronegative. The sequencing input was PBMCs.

As DNA, the CDR3 is TGTGCCAGCAGCCCGGGACTAGCGGGGGGGTCACAAGAGACCCAGTACTTC. It is translated as CASSPGLAGGSQETQYF. J is TRBJ2-5 and V is TRBV4-2; TRBD2 aligns across 16 bases. The V gene's germline CDR1 is LGHNA and CDR2 YNFKEQ. This CDR3 is 17 amino acids long. Unmatched junction bases numbered 4, after V lost 4 bases and J lost 2 bases.